The source of this T cell receptor (beta chain) is a study of post-analysis software for immune sequencing data. Study in general: As for disease course, relapsing-remitting, secondary progressive and progressive-relapsing multiple sclerosis were all included. Points from the study as a whole: F-measure co-clustering was strong for batch-matched samples. Compared against controls, patients with multiple sclerosis displayed significantly lower normalized Chao1 diversity.

Points on this clonotype: Its antigen remains unknown.

Prepared libraries of TCR beta cDNA carried unique molecular identifiers. Starting from approximately 1 to 10 million T cells, the study yielded roughly 0.5 million cDNA molecules. Via MiXCR, TCRdb re-called the PCR reads, giving one row per CDR3 protein. The sample yields about 500,000 distinct CDR3 sequences, roughly 45% seen once. What was sequenced was blood. This sequence was found in a girl between 10 and 17 years old with multiple sclerosis.

Written as DNA, the CDR3 is TGTGCCACCACGACGAAGATGGATGAAAAACTGTTTTTT. Translated: CATTTKMDEKLFF. V usage is TRBV10-3 and J usage is TRBJ1-4; D unclear. V dropped 10 bases and J dropped 6 bases, with 15 bases sitting between them. The length of the CDR3 is 13 residues. Per germline, CDR1 ENHRY and CDR2 SYGVKD.